A selection of T cell receptor beta chains follows, all from one sample in a study of cytomegalovirus exposure and HLA in healthy donors. Produced via immunoSEQ multiplex PCR; TCRdb's table is partial and in-frame only. The table has around 120,000 clones, approximately 80% seen once. The sequenced sample consisted of PBMCs. The receptors stem from a male donor in good health and CMV-seropositive. The CDR3 runs from the conserved cysteine through the conserved F or W. The D gene is left open where the match is weak. Clone size is stated in some rows and not others, as once, few, many or a class when expanded.

v_call: TRBV5-6; clone_size: NA; j_call: TRBJ2-7; d_call: NA; cdr3_aa: CASSFRTPFPYEQYF; cdr3_nt: TGTGCCAGCAGCTTTAGGACTCCATTTCCCTACGAGCAGTACTTC
v_call: TRBV27; clone_size: NA; j_call: TRBJ2-7; d_call: TRBD2; cdr3_aa: CASSLSGGTLPYEQYF; cdr3_nt: TGTGCCAGCAGTTTATCGGGGGGGACGCTGCCCTACGAGCAGTACTTC
v_call: TRBV25-1; clone_size: NA; j_call: TRBJ1-1; d_call: NA; cdr3_aa: CASSEGVAVMNTEAFF; cdr3_nt: TGTGCCAGCAGTGAAGGGGTAGCGGTGATGAACACTGAAGCTTTCTTT
v_call: TRBV7-2; clone_size: few; j_call: TRBJ2-7; d_call: NA; cdr3_aa: CASSLDSGMSSYEQYF; cdr3_nt: TGTGCCAGCAGCCTCGATAGCGGAATGAGCTCCTACGAGCAGTACTTC
v_call: TRBV5-4; clone_size: NA; j_call: TRBJ2-7; d_call: TRBD2; cdr3_aa: CASSPPTGTSGSYEQYF; cdr3_nt: TGTGCCAGCAGCCCCCCTACCGGGACTAGCGGCTCCTACGAGCAGTACTTC
v_call: TRBV9; clone_size: once; j_call: TRBJ2-1; d_call: NA; cdr3_aa: CASSSGVHEQFF; cdr3_nt: TGTGCCAGCAGCTCAGGGGTGCATGAGCAGTTCTTC
v_call: TRBV6-1; clone_size: NA; j_call: TRBJ1-2; d_call: TRBD1; cdr3_aa: CASSEAPDRVDGYTF; cdr3_nt: TGTGCCAGCAGTGAAGCGCCGGACAGGGTAGACGGCTACACCTTC
v_call: TRBV6-6; clone_size: NA; j_call: TRBJ2-5; d_call: NA; cdr3_aa: CAGSPGGLGQETQYF; cdr3_nt: TGTGCCGGCTCTCCGGGGGGCCTGGGGCAAGAGACCCAGTACTTC
v_call: TRBV19; clone_size: NA; j_call: TRBJ1-5; d_call: TRBD1; cdr3_aa: CASSMQGAGTGTPYSNQPQHF; cdr3_nt: TGTGCCAGTAGTATGCAGGGAGCCGGGACAGGGACTCCTTATAGCAATCAGCCCCAGCATTTT
v_call: TRBV5-5; clone_size: few; j_call: TRBJ2-3; d_call: TRBD2; cdr3_aa: CASSRSGRAEDTQYF; cdr3_nt: TGTGCCAGCAGCAGGAGCGGGAGGGCCGAAGATACGCAGTATTTT
v_call: TRBV7-9; clone_size: NA; j_call: TRBJ2-7; d_call: TRBD1; cdr3_aa: CSSSLGTGYDYEQYF; cdr3_nt: TGTTCCAGCAGCCTGGGGACAGGGTATGACTACGAGCAGTACTTC
v_call: TRBV5-5; clone_size: NA; j_call: TRBJ1-3; d_call: TRBD1; cdr3_aa: CASSLSPGQGNTIYF; cdr3_nt: TGTGCCAGCAGCCTATCTCCGGGACAGGGAAACACCATATATTTT
v_call: TRBV30; clone_size: NA; j_call: TRBJ2-7; d_call: TRBD2; cdr3_aa: CAWRLAGSYEQYF; cdr3_nt: TGTGCCTGGAGGCTAGCGGGTTCCTACGAGCAGTACTTC
v_call: TRBV5-1; clone_size: NA; j_call: TRBJ2-7; d_call: TRBD1; cdr3_aa: CASSLGQFTGGEEQYF; cdr3_nt: TGCGCCAGCAGCTTGGGCCAATTTACAGGGGGCGAGGAGCAGTACTTC
v_call: TRBV19; clone_size: NA; j_call: TRBJ2-5; d_call: TRBD2; cdr3_aa: CASSIAPREGAQYF; cdr3_nt: TGTGCCAGTAGTATAGCCCCCAGGGAGGGTGCCCAGTACTTC
v_call: TRBV5-1; clone_size: NA; j_call: TRBJ2-7; d_call: NA; cdr3_aa: CASSLDRGLSYEQYF; cdr3_nt: TGCGCCAGCAGCTTGGACAGGGGACTCTCCTACGAGCAGTACTTC
v_call: TRBV4-3; clone_size: few; j_call: TRBJ1-2; d_call: TRBD1; cdr3_aa: CASSQAGTGGAGYTF; cdr3_nt: TGCGCCAGCAGCCAAGCCGGGACAGGGGGTGCTGGCTACACCTTC
v_call: TRBV6-5; clone_size: NA; j_call: TRBJ2-7; d_call: TRBD1; cdr3_aa: CATRAPGGLYEQYF; cdr3_nt: TGTGCCACTCGCGCCCCAGGGGGTTTGTACGAGCAGTACTTC
v_call: TRBV28; clone_size: NA; j_call: TRBJ2-5; d_call: TRBD2; cdr3_aa: CASSRLAGDPQYF; cdr3_nt: TGTGCCAGCAGCCGACTAGCGGGCGATCCCCAGTACTTC
v_call: TRBV20-1; clone_size: NA; j_call: TRBJ1-1; d_call: NA; cdr3_aa: CSAEARSAFF; cdr3_nt: TGCAGTGCCGAGGCCCGGTCAGCTTTCTTT
v_call: TRBV30; clone_size: NA; j_call: TRBJ1-4; d_call: NA; cdr3_aa: CASSRGSTNEKLFF; cdr3_nt: TGTGCCTCCTCGCGGGGGTCAACTAATGAAAAACTGTTTTTT
v_call: TRBV27; clone_size: NA; j_call: TRBJ2-7; d_call: TRBD2; cdr3_aa: CASSPLAGGVYEQYF; cdr3_nt: TGTGCCAGCAGTCCGTTAGCGGGAGGGGTCTACGAGCAGTACTTC
v_call: TRBV5-1; clone_size: NA; j_call: TRBJ2-1; d_call: NA; cdr3_aa: CASSLSLQGLEQFF; cdr3_nt: TGCGCCAGCAGCTTATCATTGCAGGGCCTCGAGCAGTTCTTC
v_call: TRBV28; clone_size: NA; j_call: TRBJ2-5; d_call: TRBD1; cdr3_aa: CASSPLLDRAGGETQYF; cdr3_nt: TGTGCCAGCAGTCCCCTTCTGGACAGGGCGGGTGGGGAGACCCAGTACTTC
v_call: TRBV4-3; clone_size: NA; j_call: TRBJ2-7; d_call: TRBD2; cdr3_aa: CASSQYSGTSVIPYEQYF; cdr3_nt: TGCGCCAGCAGCCAGTATTCCGGGACTAGCGTCATTCCCTACGAGCAGTACTTC
v_call: TRBV30; clone_size: large; j_call: TRBJ2-2; d_call: NA; cdr3_aa: CAWYGTPNTNTGELFF; cdr3_nt: TGTGCCTGGTATGGTACCCCGAACACGAACACCGGGGAGCTGTTTTTT
v_call: TRBV5-1; clone_size: NA; j_call: TRBJ2-5; d_call: TRBD1; cdr3_aa: CASRQGSVSGETQYF; cdr3_nt: TGCGCCAGCAGACAGGGGTCCGTTTCGGGAGAGACCCAGTACTTC
v_call: TRBV7-8; clone_size: NA; j_call: TRBJ2-7; d_call: TRBD2; cdr3_aa: CASSFTSGRTTYEQYF; cdr3_nt: TGTGCCAGCAGCTTTACTAGCGGGAGGACCACCTACGAGCAGTACTTC
v_call: TRBV7-2; clone_size: NA; j_call: TRBJ1-2; d_call: NA; cdr3_aa: CASSLGTGNGYTF; cdr3_nt: TGTGCCAGCAGCTTAGGCACGGGGAATGGCTACACCTTC
v_call: TRBV27; clone_size: once; j_call: TRBJ2-7; d_call: NA; cdr3_aa: CASSPGNRAGEQYF; cdr3_nt: TGTGCCAGCAGTCCTGGTAACAGGGCAGGCGAGCAGTACTTC
v_call: TRBV4-3; clone_size: NA; j_call: TRBJ2-2; d_call: NA; cdr3_aa: CASSREGSTGELFF; cdr3_nt: TGCGCCAGCAGCCGAGAAGGGAGCACCGGGGAGCTGTTTTTT
v_call: TRBV7-2; clone_size: NA; j_call: TRBJ1-1; d_call: NA; cdr3_aa: CASDPLRTENTEAFF; cdr3_nt: TGTGCCAGCGACCCACTTAGGACAGAGAACACTGAAGCTTTCTTT
v_call: TRBV5-6; clone_size: NA; j_call: TRBJ2-6; d_call: NA; cdr3_aa: CASSLGELLSGANVLTF; cdr3_nt: TGTGCCAGCAGCTTGGGGGAGCTTCTCTCTGGGGCCAACGTCCTGACTTTC
v_call: TRBV10-3; clone_size: NA; j_call: TRBJ2-5; d_call: NA; cdr3_aa: CAISESQGIETQYF; cdr3_nt: TGTGCCATCAGTGAGTCGCAGGGAATTGAGACCCAGTACTTC
v_call: TRBV7-9; clone_size: NA; j_call: TRBJ2-7; d_call: NA; cdr3_aa: CASSLIIAGEVNEQYF; cdr3_nt: TGTGCCAGCAGCTTAATCATCGCAGGCGAAGTAAACGAGCAGTACTTC
v_call: TRBV10-3; clone_size: NA; j_call: TRBJ2-2; d_call: NA; cdr3_aa: CATRNTGELFF; cdr3_nt: TGTGCCACCCGGAACACCGGGGAGCTGTTTTTT
v_call: TRBV4-3; clone_size: NA; j_call: TRBJ1-4; d_call: NA; cdr3_aa: CASSHDTNEKLFF; cdr3_nt: TGCGCCAGCAGCCATGACACAAATGAAAAACTGTTTTTT
v_call: TRBV30; clone_size: NA; j_call: TRBJ1-1; d_call: NA; cdr3_aa: CAWSERTVGPRGTEAFF; cdr3_nt: TGTGCCTGGAGTGAACGGACAGTTGGCCCTAGGGGCACTGAAGCTTTCTTT
v_call: TRBV10-3; clone_size: NA; j_call: TRBJ1-2; d_call: TRBD1; cdr3_aa: CAISTTGGGGYTF; cdr3_nt: TGTGCCATCAGTACAACAGGGGGCGGTGGCTACACCTTC
v_call: TRBV19; clone_size: NA; j_call: TRBJ2-1; d_call: TRBD1; cdr3_aa: CASSAGQGVEQFF; cdr3_nt: TGTGCCAGTAGTGCGGGACAGGGAGTTGAGCAGTTCTTC
v_call: TRBV11-2; clone_size: once; j_call: TRBJ2-1; d_call: TRBD2; cdr3_aa: CASSLLFELARVNEQFF; cdr3_nt: TGTGCCAGCAGCTTATTGTTTGAACTAGCGAGAGTCAATGAGCAGTTCTTC
v_call: TRBV6-1; clone_size: few; j_call: TRBJ1-3; d_call: TRBD1; cdr3_aa: CASSDRDRGNTIYF; cdr3_nt: TGTGCCAGCAGTGACCGGGACAGGGGGAACACCATATATTTT
v_call: TRBV13; clone_size: NA; j_call: TRBJ1-1; d_call: TRBD1; cdr3_aa: CASSFLSGGGTEAFF; cdr3_nt: TGTGCCAGCAGCTTCCTCTCAGGGGGCGGCACTGAAGCTTTCTTT
v_call: TRBV6-5; clone_size: NA; j_call: TRBJ1-1; d_call: NA; cdr3_aa: CASSRPGHEAFF; cdr3_nt: TGTGCCAGCAGTCGCCCGGGACATGAAGCTTTCTTT
v_call: TRBV7-3; clone_size: NA; j_call: TRBJ2-7; d_call: NA; cdr3_aa: CASSPPGSYEQYF; cdr3_nt: TGTGCCAGCAGCCCCCCCGGGTCCTACGAGCAGTACTTC
v_call: TRBV27; clone_size: NA; j_call: TRBJ2-7; d_call: TRBD1; cdr3_aa: CASRPGQNYEQYF; cdr3_nt: TGTGCCAGCAGGCCGGGACAGAACTACGAGCAGTACTTC
v_call: TRBV29-1; clone_size: NA; j_call: TRBJ1-2; d_call: NA; cdr3_aa: CSVEDSPGQGYTF; cdr3_nt: TGCAGCGTTGAAGATTCACCTGGACAGGGCTACACCTTC
v_call: TRBV30; clone_size: NA; j_call: TRBJ2-4; d_call: NA; cdr3_aa: CAWTPTEAKNIQYF; cdr3_nt: TGTGCCTGGACTCCTACCGAAGCCAAAAACATTCAGTACTTC
v_call: TRBV30; clone_size: once; j_call: TRBJ1-5; d_call: TRBD1; cdr3_aa: CAWTTGQGGNQPQHF; cdr3_nt: TGTGCCTGGACCACCGGACAGGGGGGAAATCAGCCCCAGCATTTT
v_call: TRBV6-6; clone_size: NA; j_call: TRBJ2-2; d_call: NA; cdr3_aa: CASSYPVPGSTGELFF; cdr3_nt: TGTGCCAGCAGTTACCCCGTCCCAGGATCCACCGGGGAGCTGTTTTTT
v_call: TRBV7-7; clone_size: NA; j_call: TRBJ2-7; d_call: TRBD1; cdr3_aa: CASSLSWTGEYEQYF; cdr3_nt: TGTGCTAGCAGCTTAAGCTGGACAGGGGAATACGAGCAGTACTTC
v_call: TRBV28; clone_size: NA; j_call: TRBJ2-5; d_call: NA; cdr3_aa: CASSERQTKQETQYF; cdr3_nt: TGTGCCAGCAGCGAACGACAGACGAAGCAAGAGACCCAGTACTTC
v_call: TRBV19; clone_size: NA; j_call: TRBJ2-7; d_call: NA; cdr3_aa: CASSMQGRYYEQYF; cdr3_nt: TGTGCCAGTAGTATGCAGGGAAGGTACTACGAGCAGTACTTC
v_call: TRBV28; clone_size: NA; j_call: TRBJ2-7; d_call: NA; cdr3_aa: CAIGRGSYEQYF; cdr3_nt: TGTGCCATAGGTAGGGGTTCCTACGAGCAGTACTTC
v_call: TRBV7-9; clone_size: once; j_call: TRBJ2-7; d_call: TRBD2; cdr3_aa: CASSLNGGDEQYF; cdr3_nt: TGTGCCAGCAGCCTTAATGGGGGGGACGAGCAGTACTTC